This T cell receptor beta chain was captured in a study of cytomegalovirus exposure and HLA in healthy donors. PCR used 60 Vbeta primers and 13 Jbeta primers. Here immunoSEQ multiplex PCR was the method, and the copy in TCRdb shows in-frame clones only, minus some. The sample records around 180,000 clones, roughly 80% being singletons. The CDR3 spans 15 residues. V was pared by 2 bases and J by 4 bases, with 12 bases between. Germline CDR1 is KGHSH and CDR2 is LQKENI. The specimen was PBMCs. The J gene is TRBJ1-5, the V gene TRBV18; D is uncertain. The TCR comes from a man aged 55 to 70 in good health and CMV-seronegative. This CDR3 is CASSPAVSPNQPQHF. CDR3 bases: TGTGCCAGCTCACCAGCGGTGAGTCCGAATCAGCCCCAGCATTTT.